One sample yielded the 21 T cell receptor beta chains listed below, sequenced in a study of human T cells and chemical hapten exposure. Indicated time point: patch test 2, 6 weeks after DPC sensitization. Treatment in this sample: therapeutic diphenylcyclopropenone sensitization with weekly scalp DPC. TCRdb recomputed calls from the RACE reads with MiXCR, one row per CDR3 protein. The sample consists of some 71,000 distinct CDR3 sequences, 10% of them appearing once. Specimen: whole blood, collected in connection with sensitization to the hapten diphenylcyclopropenone (DPC). The receptors shown here come from a woman aged 50 to 65 with alopecia areata. Some clones in this sample may be carry-over from other donors' samples.

This clonotype was seen a few times. CDR3 protein: CSVGSGTPNGDTQYF. The CDR3 region has the DNA TGCAGCGTTGGATCCGGGACACCAAATGGAGATACGCAGTATTTT. The gene calls are TRBV29-1 and TRBJ2-3; D possibly corresponds to TRBD1 (6 bases). CDR3 size: 15 residues. CDR1 and CDR2 (germline): SQVTM, ANQGSEA. Trimming cost V 4 bases and J 5 bases, with 19 bases left between them.

This clonotype was observed many times. J is TRBJ2-2 and V is TRBV3-1, with a weak D call TRBD1 (5 bases). CDR3 size: 17 residues. Trimming stripped 0 bases from V and 2 bases from J, with 13 bases between. Germline V gives CDR1 LGHDT, CDR2 YNNKEL (reference sequence). For the CDR3, the DNA is TGTGCCAGCAGCCAAGATCAGTGGGGCGATAACACCGGGGAGCTGTTTTTT. It codes for CASSQDQWGDNTGELFF.

The sample holds a few counts of this clonotype. The chain recombines TRBV29-1 with TRBJ2-1; 16 positions agree with TRBD2. V lost 6 bases to trimming and J lost 13 bases; unmatched junction nucleotides: 9. The CDR3 consists of 14 residues. Germline lookup yields CDR1 SQVTM and CDR2 ANQGSEA. The CDR3: CSVTPGLAGGIQFF. CDR3 in DNA: TGCAGCGTGACTCCGGGACTAGCGGGAGGGATTCAGTTCTTC.

The sample holds a few counts of this clonotype. This chain uses TRBV5-1 with TRBJ2-3, with 7 nucleotides matching TRBD2. J lost 2 bases, V lost 5 bases, and 8 bases had no gene match. CDR3 size: 15 residues. Per the germline V gene, CDR1 is SGHRS and CDR2 is YFSETQ. CDR3 coding DNA: TGCGCCAGCAGAACACGGGACTACAACACAGATACGCAGTATTTT. Protein sequence: CASRTRDYNTDTQYF.

In this sample, this clonotype turned up many times. V gene TRBV19 combines with J gene TRBJ2-7, with 10 bases matching TRBD1. Germline assignment: CDR1 LNHDA and CDR2 SQIVND (reference sequence). The CDR3 contains 13 residues. The V and J ends lost 6 bases and 4 bases, in that order; junction bases with no gene match: 3. Written as DNA, the CDR3 is TGTGCCAGTAGAGGACAGGGGGGATACGAGCAGTACTTC. Its protein is CASRGQGGYEQYF. Drawing the rest from reference TRBV19 and TRBJ2-7, the complete variable domain is DGGITQSPKYLFRKEGQNVTLSCEQNLNHDAMYWYRQDPGQGLRLIYYSQIVNDFQKGDIAEGYSVSREKKESFPLTVTSAQKNPTAFYLCASRGQGGYEQYFGPGTRLTVT.

The rearrangement uses TRBV11-2 and TRBJ2-3; TRBD2 agrees at 7 bases. V was pared by 4 bases and J by 3 bases, with 10 bases of the junction left unmatched. CDR1 is SGHAT, CDR2 FQNNGV, per germline. The CDR3 sequence is 16 residues long. CDR3 bases: TGTGCCAGCAGCTCCTTCGGGGGACTAAGTACAGATACGCAGTATTTT. It codes for CASSSFGGLSTDTQYF.

This rearrangement joins TRBV3-1 to TRBJ2-5; D uncertain. The CDR3 length is 14 residues. CDR1 is LGHDT and CDR2 is YNNKEL in the germline V gene (reference sequence). Trimming cost V 0 bases and J 2 bases, with 7 bases left between them. The CDR3 DNA reads TGTGCCAGCAGCCAAGATGCCGTACAAGAGACCCAGTACTTC. Translated: CASSQDAVQETQYF.

The chain has TRBV5-1 and TRBJ2-6; 7 nucleotides match TRBD2. The CDR3 length is 15 residues. V lost 6 bases to trimming and J lost 0 bases; unmatched junction nucleotides: 3. CDR1 and CDR2 from the germline V gene are SGHRS and YFSETQ. The CDR3 protein is CASTREGSGANVLTF. The CDR3 coding sequence is TGCGCCAGCACCAGGGAGGGCTCTGGGGCCAACGTCCTGACTTTC.

This clonotype was found many times. This chain uses TRBV20-1 with TRBJ2-3; D gene ambiguous. Looked up from germline, CDR1 is DFQATT and CDR2 is SNEGSKA (reference sequence). The ends were cut back, 1 base at V and 2 bases at J, with 28 bases in the middle. The CDR3 contains 20 residues. The CDR3 DNA follows: TGCAGTGCTAGAGTATTCTCAATCGTAGAGGCCCCAAGATTCACAGATACGCAGTATTTT. Translating gives CSARVFSIVEAPRFTDTQYF.

This clonotype has at least ten counts. CDR3 region: CASSNRGSGEQYF. DNA for the CDR3: TGTGCCAGCAGTAACAGGGGTTCGGGCGAGCAGTACTTC. The V gene is TRBV6-2 or TRBV6-3, the J gene TRBJ2-7, with 7 nucleotides matching TRBD1. CDR1 is MNHEY, CDR2 SVGEGT, per germline. V lost 5 bases to trimming and J lost 6 bases; unmatched junction nucleotides: 7. This CDR3 has 13 amino acids.

This clonotype has ten or more counts. The chain recombines TRBV29-1 with TRBJ1-1; D is unclear. With 4 bases removed from V and 0 bases from J, the gap between germline ends came to 12 bases. This CDR3 is built from 14 residues. Germline V gene sequence: CDR1 SQVTM, CDR2 ANQGSEA. This CDR3 reads CSVGVGLVNTEAFF. The CDR3, as DNA: TGCAGCGTTGGGGTAGGGTTGGTGAACACTGAAGCTTTCTTT. The whole variable domain, remainder taken from reference TRBV29-1 and TRBJ1-1, is SAVISQKPSRDICQRGTSLTIQCQVDSQVTMMFWYRQQPGQSLTLIATANQGSEATYESGFVIDKFPISRPNLTFSTLTVSNMSPEDSSIYLCSVGVGLVNTEAFFGQGTRLTVV.

V and J are TRBV12-3 or TRBV12-4 and TRBJ1-1; D remains unclear. With 6 bases removed from V and 8 bases from J, the gap between germline ends came to 19 bases. The CDR3 runs 14 residues. Written as DNA, the CDR3 is TGTGCCAGCAGCACCCTTCGCTTGGGTATGGAAGCTTTCTTT. Protein product: CASSTLRLGMEAFF.

In DNA, the CDR3 is TGTGCCACCCTGTGCCAACTAGAGGCCCTACCCTCGAACACCGGGGAGCTGTTTTTT. Translated: CATLCQLEALPSNTGELFF. The chain recombines TRBV24-1 with TRBJ2-2, with D perhaps TRBD2 (5 bases). The germline V and J ends were trimmed by 9 bases and 0 bases, with 25 bases remaining between them. Germline V gives CDR1 KGHDR, CDR2 SFDVKD. The CDR3 contains 19 residues.

This clonotype has a handful of counts. V is TRBV30 and J is TRBJ2-5; no clear D. This CDR3 is 11 amino acids long. CDR1 is GTSNPN, CDR2 SVGIG, per germline (reference sequence). The germline V and J ends were trimmed by 0 bases and 5 bases, with 4 bases remaining between them. This CDR3 reads CAWSVGETQYF. In DNA, the CDR3 is TGTGCCTGGAGTGTCGGGGAGACCCAGTACTTC. The complete variable domain, with remaining parts taken from reference TRBV30 and TRBJ2-5, reads SQTIHQWPATLVQPVGSPLSLECTVEGTSNPNLYWYRQAAGRGLQLLFYSVGIGQISSEVPQNLSASRPQDRQFILSSKKLLLSDSGFYLCAWSVGETQYFGPGTRLLVL.

The chain is built from TRBV4-2 and TRBJ2-2; D remains ambiguous. There are 17 residues in the CDR3. Trimming cost V 0 bases and J 0 bases, with 11 bases left between them. In germline, CDR1 is LGHNA, CDR2 YNFKEQ. The CDR3: CASSQDPRTANTGELFF. The CDR3 nucleotides read TGTGCCAGCAGCCAAGATCCTAGGACCGCGAACACCGGGGAGCTGTTTTTT.

This clonotype was recorded at least ten times. The V gene is TRBV4-1, the J gene TRBJ2-1; perhaps TRBD2 as D (6 bases). V was clipped by 2 bases and J by 15 bases, with 14 bases between them. The CDR3 is 12 amino acids. Germline V lookup: CDR1 MGHRA, CDR2 YSYEKL. The CDR3, as DNA: TGCGCCAGCAGCCAAAGACCCGGGACTGTGTTCTTC. Its translation is CASSQRPGTVFF.

This clonotype has a handful of counts. V gene TRBV7-2 combines with J gene TRBJ1-1, with TRBD1 identical over 9 bases. The J segment lost 8 bases and the V segment lost 4 bases, leaving 14 bases of the junction unmatched. The CDR3 spans 16 residues. Germline assignment: CDR1 SGHTA and CDR2 FQGNSA. The DNA for the CDR3 is TGTGCCAGCAGCTCGTACAGGGGGCCCCTGTCTCAAGAAGCTTTCTTT. Its translation: CASSSYRGPLSQEAFF.

The sample holds many counts of this clonotype. The chain joins TRBV7-6 to TRBJ2-3; 10 bases agree with TRBD2. CDR1 SGHVS and CDR2 FNYEAQ come from the germline V gene. The CDR3 length is 16 residues. V shed 5 bases and J 0 bases; nucleotides not matched to a gene: 5. The DNA for the CDR3 is TGTGCCAGCAGCCAGGGACTAGCGAGAAGCACAGATACGCAGTATTTT. This translates into CASSQGLARSTDTQYF.

A word on this clonotype: A much larger clone differs from this one at a single base, so this may be a read error. The rearrangement links TRBV7-9 to TRBJ1-1; no firm D call. V gave up 2 bases and J gave up 1 base, with 5 bases separating them. Germline assignment: CDR1 SEHNR and CDR2 FQNEAQ (reference sequence). This CDR3 region has 13 residues. The CDR3 nucleotides are TGTGCCAGCAGCTTAATGGAGAACACTGAAGCTTTCTTT. Encoded protein: CASSLMENTEAFF.

This clonotype was seen many times. The chain is built from TRBV29-1 and TRBJ1-1; 9 bases are a match to TRBD1. The CDR3 has 12 amino acids. Germline CDR1 and CDR2: SQVTM and ANQGSEA. V was pared by 6 bases and J by 5 bases, with 4 bases of the junction left unmatched. In nucleotides, the CDR3 is TGCAGCGTGTACAGGGGGCGGACTGAAGCTTTCTTT. It codes for CSVYRGRTEAFF.

The chain has TRBV2 and TRBJ1-6, with 10 bases that match TRBD1. Germline lookup yields CDR1 SNHLY and CDR2 FYNNEI. V trimming: 7 bases; J trimming: 7 bases; junction bases outside the gene matches: 7. CDR3 size: 15 residues. The CDR3 loop is CASNGGQGQNSPLHF. CDR3 sequence (DNA): TGTGCCAGCAACGGGGGACAGGGGCAAAATTCACCCCTCCACTTT. The entire variable domain, with the rest obtained from reference TRBV2 and TRBJ1-6, is as follows: EPEVTQTPSHQVTQMGQEVILRCVPISNHLYFYWYRQILGQKVEFLVSFYNNEISEKSEIFDDQFSVERPDGSNFTLKIRSTKLEDSAMYFCASNGGQGQNSPLHFGNGTRLTVT.